Following are 10 T cell receptor beta chains from one sample sequenced in a study of T cells in localized non-small cell lung cancer. The data were produced by immunoSEQ multiplex PCR, yet TCRdb's version contains in-frame clones alone and is incomplete. The sample lists approximately 29,000 clones, about 80% occurring once. Specimen: peripheral blood, collected before any cancer treatment. The receptors shown here come from a male donor older than 55 with stage II squamous cell lung carcinoma.

The table lists this clone with a count of one. The J gene is TRBJ2-1, the V gene TRBV5-4; 10 bases line up with TRBD2. Germline CDR1 and CDR2: SGHNT and YYREEE (reference sequence). CDR3 length: 15 amino acids. V lost 0 bases to trimming and J lost 7 bases; unmatched junction nucleotides: 4. CDR3 in amino acids: CASSLELAGANEQFF. The CDR3 DNA reads TGTGCCAGCAGCTTGGAGCTAGCGGGAGCTAATGAGCAGTTCTTC.

V usage is TRBV6-5 and J usage is TRBJ1-2; the D is unclear. V was trimmed by 4 bases and J by 2 bases, leaving 5 bases between them. CDR1 is MNHEY, CDR2 SVGAGI, per germline. The CDR3 consists of 12 residues. The CDR3, as DNA: TGTGCCAGCAGTTCCGACAACTATGGCTACACCTTC. Translation: CASSSDNYGYTF.

This rearrangement joins TRBV4-1 to TRBJ1-6, with D uncertain. The CDR3 totals 15 residues. The germline V gene has CDR1 MGHRA and CDR2 YSYEKL. The V end lost 6 bases, the J end lost 8 bases, and 17 bases lay between the germline ends. The CDR3 reads CASSPEEYSDSPLHF. The CDR3 DNA sequence: TGCGCCAGCAGTCCTGAGGAATACTCAGATTCACCCCTCCACTTT.

The chain is built from TRBV11-2 and TRBJ2-7, with no clear D. The CDR3 extends over 15 amino acids. Looked up from germline, CDR1 is SGHAT and CDR2 is FQNNGV. V lost 3 bases and J lost 2, with 14 bases in between. The CDR3 sequence is CASSFLNSITYEQYF. In DNA form, the CDR3 reads TGTGCCAGCAGCTTTTTGAATAGCATTACCTACGAGCAGTACTTC.

V gene TRBV6-5 combines with J gene TRBJ1-1; no reliable D call. Trimming took off 4 bases at V and 1 base at J, with 7 bases between the two ends. Germline V lookup: CDR1 MNHEY, CDR2 SVGAGI. This CDR3 has 13 residues. CDR3 sequence (DNA): TGTGCCAGCAGTTTTTCAGGGAACACTGAAGCTTTCTTT. Its translation is CASSFSGNTEAFF.

The chain uses TRBV2 and TRBJ1-2; tentatively, D is TRBD1 (5 bases). Trimming cost V 7 bases and J 4 bases, with 13 bases left between them. The CDR3 has 13 amino acids. Germline loops: CDR1 SNHLY, CDR2 FYNNEI. CDR3 sequence: CASNRGNGYGYTF. The CDR3 nucleotides are TGTGCCAGCAACCGGGGCAATGGCTATGGCTACACCTTC.

The V and J genes are TRBV11-2 and TRBJ1-2; 9 bases match TRBD1. CDR1 SGHAT and CDR2 FQNNGV come from the germline V gene. The CDR3 loop spans 17 amino acids. With 2 bases clipped from V and 4 bases from J, the junction kept 11 bases outside the gene matches. CDR3 bases: TGTGCCAGCAGCTTAAGCCCGGGACAGGGCCGACTCTATGGCTACACCTTC. Amino acids: CASSLSPGQGRLYGYTF.

The J gene is TRBJ2-7, the V gene TRBV6-1, with 10 bases identical to TRBD2. Germline V gene data show CDR1 as MNHNS and CDR2 as SASEGT. The CDR3 is 15 residues long. After removal of 6 bases from V and 1 base from J, the junction contained 6 bases not matched to a gene. The CDR3 is CASSQGLAQSYEQYF. As DNA, the CDR3 is TGTGCCAGCAGCCAGGGACTAGCGCAGTCCTACGAGCAGTACTTC.

This clone has only a few counts. The rearrangement uses TRBV27 and TRBJ2-7; tentatively, D is TRBD1 or TRBD2 (5 bases each). CDR3 length equals 14 residues. The V end was cut by 8 bases, the J end by 0 bases, with 14 bases between. The germline gives CDR1 MNHEY, CDR2 SMNVEV (reference sequence). CDR3 nucleotides: TGTGCCAGCCGCCGGGCAGGGAGCTCCTACGAGCAGTACTTC. It codes for CASRRAGSSYEQYF.

The genes are TRBV6-1 and TRBJ1-5; D is unclear. There are 15 residues in the CDR3. In germline, CDR1 is MNHNS, CDR2 SASEGT. The V end was cut by 3 bases, the J end by 4 bases, with 13 bases between. The CDR3 protein is CASSEWSGNNQPQHF. CDR3 DNA: TGTGCCAGCAGTGAGTGGTCCGGGAATAATCAGCCCCAGCATTTT.